This is a list of T cell receptor beta chains from one sample in a study of cytomegalovirus exposure and HLA in healthy donors. Here immunoSEQ multiplex PCR was the method, and the copy in TCRdb shows in-frame clones only, minus some. Of approximately 130,000 clones listed, approximately 72% are singletons. Sequencing used PBMCs. These receptors were collected from a woman in her 50s in good health and CMV-seropositive. Both conserved end residues are part of each CDR3. The D gene is left open where the match is weak. Size values are once, few and many counts, or a class for expanded clones, and some rows have none.

d_gene	abundance	v_gene	j_gene	CDR3nt	CDR3aa
NA	NA	TRBV6-6	TRBJ1-6	TGTGCCAGCAGCCCACCTAACCGGCGGAAAAATTCACCCCTCCACTTT	CASSPPNRRKNSPLHF
TRBD1	NA	TRBV4-3	TRBJ1-4	TGCGCCAGCAGCCAACCACAGGGGGGGAATGAAAAACTGTTTTTT	CASSQPQGGNEKLFF
TRBD1	NA	TRBV27	TRBJ1-5	TGTGCCAGCAGTTTATCGAGCGGGACAGGGGGCCCTCGGCCCCAGCATTTT	CASSLSSGTGGPRPQHF
TRBD2	NA	TRBV28	TRBJ2-2	TGTGCCAGCAGGAGACTAGCGGGAGGGCCCATCGGGGAGCTGTTTTTT	CASRRLAGGPIGELFF
NA	NA	TRBV11-2	TRBJ2-1	TGTGCCAGCAGACTAGCCCAGGATGAGCAGTTCTTC	CASRLAQDEQFF
NA	NA	TRBV6-5	TRBJ2-5	TGTGCCAGCATCCCGGCAGGGGTGGAGACCCAGTACTTC	CASIPAGVETQYF
TRBD2	NA	TRBV5-1	TRBJ2-1	TGCGCCAGCACCCCGACGGCGGGAGTGCTTGAGCAGTTCTTC	CASTPTAGVLEQFF
TRBD1	NA	TRBV5-1	TRBJ1-6	TGCGCCAGCAGCGCGGACAGGGATTTTCAAAATTCACCCCTCCACTTT	CASSADRDFQNSPLHF
TRBD1	NA	TRBV7-9	TRBJ1-2	TGTGCCAGCAGTCCACAGACAGGGGGCGAAGGCTACACCTTC	CASSPQTGGEGYTF
NA	NA	TRBV10-3	TRBJ1-3	TGTGCCATCAGCTGGACAGACACTGGAAACACCATATATTTT	CAISWTDTGNTIYF
NA	NA	TRBV7-9	TRBJ2-7	TGTGCCAGCAGCCGCCCCGGGGACGAGCAGTACTTC	CASSRPGDEQYF
NA	few	TRBV6-1	TRBJ2-7	TGTGCCAGCAGTGAACACAGCCCCTACGAGCAGTACTTC	CASSEHSPYEQYF
NA	NA	TRBV7-8	TRBJ2-7	TGTGCCAGCAGCTTTAGTCCTCACTACGAGCAGTACTTC	CASSFSPHYEQYF
TRBD1	NA	TRBV29-1	TRBJ2-5	TGCAGCGTTGAAGTCACGGGGACAGGCCTAGGGGAGACCCAGTACTTC	CSVEVTGTGLGETQYF
NA	NA	TRBV11-2	TRBJ1-4	TGTGCCAGCAGCCCGAGCGCTTATAATGAAAAACTGTTTTTT	CASSPSAYNEKLFF
NA	NA	TRBV11-3	TRBJ2-7	TGTGCCAGCAGCTTCCCCGGACATCCCCGATCCTACGAGCAGTACTTC	CASSFPGHPRSYEQYF
NA	NA	TRBV9	TRBJ2-3	TGTGCCAGCAGCGTAGATCGAAGAGGTCAAAATACGCAGTATTTT	CASSVDRRGQNTQYF
TRBD1	NA	TRBV23-1	TRBJ2-7	TGCGCCAGCAGTCAATGGGACAGGGGGCCCCACGAGCAGTACTTC	CASSQWDRGPHEQYF
TRBD1	NA	TRBV30	TRBJ1-5	TGTGCCTGGAGTGTAGGCTCAGGACAGGGCCTTCGTCATTTT	CAWSVGSGQGLRHF
NA	NA	TRBV6-1	TRBJ1-1	TGTGCCAGCAGCACCAGCGGGAACACTGAAGCTTTCTTT	CASSTSGNTEAFF
TRBD1	NA	TRBV4-3	TRBJ1-2	TGCGCCAGCAGCCGGGGACAGGGGGTCTATGGCTACACCTTC	CASSRGQGVYGYTF
NA	NA	TRBV19	TRBJ2-3	TGTGCCAGTAGTGCGGGGTTGGGCACAGATACGCAGTATTTT	CASSAGLGTDTQYF
NA	NA	TRBV10-3	TRBJ1-5	TGTGCCATCAGCCATTCCGGTCGGGATCAGCCCCAGCATTTT	CAISHSGRDQPQHF
NA	NA	TRBV19	TRBJ2-7	TGTGCCAGTAGTATAGATCGGGGGTACGAGCAGTACTTC	CASSIDRGYEQYF
TRBD1	NA	TRBV13	TRBJ1-2	TGTGCCAGCAGCTTAGGACAGGGGATGTATGGCTACACCTTC	CASSLGQGMYGYTF
NA	NA	TRBV5-4	TRBJ2-2	TGTGCCAGCAACCCGACAGAGAACACCGGGGAGCTGTTTTTT	CASNPTENTGELFF
TRBD1	NA	TRBV27	TRBJ2-7	TGTGCCAGCAGTTTCCGGGACAGCACCTACGAGCAGTACTTC	CASSFRDSTYEQYF
NA	NA	TRBV7-8	TRBJ2-1	TGTGCCAGCAGCTCGACTAACCACAATGAGCAGTTCTTC	CASSSTNHNEQFF
TRBD1	NA	TRBV4-2	TRBJ2-7	TGTGCCAGCAGCCATGGCGACAGGGCCTACGAGCAGTACTTC	CASSHGDRAYEQYF
NA	few	TRBV5-6	TRBJ1-2	TGTGCCAGCAGCTTGGCCAGGGTGATGTATGGCTACACCTTC	CASSLARVMYGYTF
TRBD2	NA	TRBV5-1	TRBJ2-3	TGCGCCAGCAGCTTGACTAGCGGGAGAATCCTGAGCACAGATACGCAGTATTTT	CASSLTSGRILSTDTQYF
TRBD1	NA	TRBV6-5	TRBJ1-6	TGTGCCAGCAGCCCTTCGACAGGGGTTAATTCACCCCTCCACTTT	CASSPSTGVNSPLHF
NA	NA	TRBV14	TRBJ2-3	TGTGCCAGCAGCCAACTAAGTAGAGATACGCAGTATTTT	CASSQLSRDTQYF
TRBD2	once	TRBV5-4	TRBJ2-3	TGTGCCAGCAGCTTGGACGGGGGGGCTGGAGGAGATACGCAGTATTTT	CASSLDGGAGGDTQYF
NA	NA	TRBV5-4	TRBJ2-2	TGTGCCAGCAGCTTGGTTGGAGGGGGAGGGACCGGGGAGCTGTTTTTT	CASSLVGGGGTGELFF
NA	NA	TRBV7-2	TRBJ1-3	TGTGCCAGCAGCTTAGACAGGGAGTCCGGAAACACCATATATTTT	CASSLDRESGNTIYF
NA	few	TRBV29-1	TRBJ2-3	TGCAGCGGTCAGGGGAGGGCCTTAGTTATGGCGCAGTATTTT	CSGQGRALVMAQYF
NA	NA	TRBV7-9	TRBJ2-7	TGTGCCAGCAGCTTTACCGGAGTAGGGGCCTACGAGCAGTACTTC	CASSFTGVGAYEQYF
NA	NA	TRBV7-9	TRBJ2-7	TGTGCCAGCAGGCCAATCTCAGGTTTTAACTACGAGCAGTACTTC	CASRPISGFNYEQYF
NA	NA	TRBV5-1	TRBJ1-3	TGCGCCAGCAGCTTGGAGGGGGTCGGAAACACCATATATTTT	CASSLEGVGNTIYF
TRBD2	NA	TRBV9	TRBJ2-7	TGTGCCAGCAGCCGGGGGGGCTACGAGCAGTACTTC	CASSRGGYEQYF
TRBD1	NA	TRBV5-1	TRBJ1-3	TGCGCCAGCAGCTTTCAGGGGGCCCAAGGAAACACCATATATTTT	CASSFQGAQGNTIYF
TRBD2	NA	TRBV4-2	TRBJ2-5	TGTGCCAGCAGCCCGAGTCCCGGGACTAGCGGGGGATATACCTCGGGGGAGCAGTACTTC	CASSPSPGTSGGYTSGEQYF
NA	few	TRBV15	TRBJ1-5	TGTGCCACCAGCAGACAGGCTCAGCCCCAGCATTTT	CATSRQAQPQHF
NA	NA	TRBV4-3	TRBJ1-5	TGCGCCAGCAGCCAACGCTGGCAGGCAAGAAATCAGCCCCAGCATTTT	CASSQRWQARNQPQHF
NA	NA	TRBV4-1	TRBJ1-4	TGCGCCAGCAGCCAAGCGGGAGAAAAACTGTTTTTT	CASSQAGEKLFF
NA	few	TRBV19	TRBJ2-1	TGTGCCAGTAGTGAGTACAATGAGCAGTTCTTC	CASSEYNEQFF
NA	once	TRBV5-6	TRBJ1-2	TGTGCCAGCAGCTTGGAGCCGGACTATTATGGCTACACCTTC	CASSLEPDYYGYTF
TRBD1	NA	TRBV10-3	TRBJ1-1	TGTGCCATCAGTGGGACAGGGTCGAACACTGAAGCTTTCTTT	CAISGTGSNTEAFF
NA	NA	TRBV5-6	TRBJ1-4	TGTGCCAGCAGCCCTGTGGGGGGAAGGAATGAAAAACTGTTTTTT	CASSPVGGRNEKLFF
NA	NA	TRBV4-1	TRBJ1-4	TGCGCCAGCGGCTCAGGGCCCGGACAGATTAATGAAAAACTGTTTTTT	CASGSGPGQINEKLFF
NA	NA	TRBV7-6	TRBJ1-5	TGTGCCAGCAGCTTGGGACAATCCGGGAAGGGACAGCCCCAGCATTTT	CASSLGQSGKGQPQHF
TRBD2	NA	TRBV2	TRBJ2-7	TGTGCCAGCAGGGAAACGGGACTAGCGGGATTGAAGCAGTACTTC	CASRETGLAGLKQYF
NA	NA	TRBV28	TRBJ1-2	TGTGCCAGCAGAGATGGAGGGGAAGGCTACACCTTC	CASRDGGEGYTF